The rows below give T cell receptor beta chains drawn from one sample of a study of cytomegalovirus exposure and HLA in healthy donors. Repertoires were generated with immunoSEQ multiplex PCR, while TCRdb's copy carries only in-frame clones and drops some. The sample features about 130,000 clones, with around 2.2% in its top ten. The sample comprised PBMCs. The receptors stem from a man in his forties or fifties in good health and CMV-seronegative. Both conserved end residues are part of each CDR3. D genes are given only for firm matches.

d_gene,v_gene,j_gene,CDR3nt,CDR3aa
TRBD1,TRBV2,TRBJ1-2,TGTGCCAGCAGTGGAGTGTTCAGAACAGGGGAGTTTGGCTACACCTTC,CASSGVFRTGEFGYTF
TRBD1,TRBV18,TRBJ2-7,TGTGCCAGCGGGGGACAGTCGTACTACGAGCAGTACTTC,CASGGQSYYEQYF
TRBD1,TRBV2,TRBJ2-7,TGTGCCAGCAGCCCTTTAGACAGGGGCGAGCAGTACTTC,CASSPLDRGEQYF
TRBD1,TRBV14,TRBJ2-3,TGTGCCAGCACTAGGGACAGTAGCACAGATACGCAGTATTTT,CASTRDSSTDTQYF
NA,TRBV29-1,TRBJ2-1,TGCAGCGGGGAAGGGGAGGGGGTATGGAATGAGCAGTTCTTC,CSGEGEGVWNEQFF
NA,TRBV7-9,TRBJ1-5,TGTGCCAGCAGCTTAGACTTTGGGAGAACTCAGCCCCAGCATTTT,CASSLDFGRTQPQHF
NA,TRBV11-3,TRBJ1-1,TGTGCCAGCGGGGGGAGTTATGAATCAGCTTTCTTT,CASGGSYESAFF
NA,TRBV9,TRBJ1-5,TGTGCCAGCAGAAACAGGGACAGCAATCAGCCCCAGCATTTT,CASRNRDSNQPQHF
NA,TRBV5-1,TRBJ2-7,TGCGCCAGCAGCTTGCGGGGTAGCGAGCAGTACTTC,CASSLRGSEQYF
TRBD2,TRBV6-1,TRBJ2-7,TGTGCCAGCAGCGGCCGGACTAGCGGGATTTACGAGCAGTACTTC,CASSGRTSGIYEQYF
TRBD2,TRBV27,TRBJ2-7,TGTGCCAGCAGTTTATCGTTCAGCGGGGGCTCCTACGAGCAGTACTTC,CASSLSFSGGSYEQYF
TRBD2,TRBV11-2,TRBJ2-7,TGTGCCAGCAGCTTCCCTAGCGGGAGGGCCCACTCCTACGAGCAGTACTTC,CASSFPSGRAHSYEQYF
TRBD1,TRBV7-9,TRBJ1-1,TGTGCCAGCAGCCGATCGGACAGGGGGAAGACTGAAGCTTTCTTT,CASSRSDRGKTEAFF
NA,TRBV5-4,TRBJ2-3,TGTGCCAGCAGCTTGGGCCCAGTGCCCACAGATACGCAGTATTTT,CASSLGPVPTDTQYF
TRBD1,TRBV5-4,TRBJ2-5,TGTGCCAGCACCAGACAGGGGAAATCAGGTCAAGAGACCCAGTACTTC,CASTRQGKSGQETQYF
NA,TRBV15,TRBJ1-1,TGTGCCACCAGCAGAGATCTAGGGAACACTGAAGCTTTCTTT,CATSRDLGNTEAFF
TRBD1,TRBV11-3,TRBJ2-5,TGTGCCAGCAGCGACCGGGACAGACAAGAGACCCAGTACTTC,CASSDRDRQETQYF
NA,TRBV27,TRBJ2-7,TGTGCCAGCAGTTCCGCCCCCCAGGAATGGACCTACGAGCAGTACTTC,CASSSAPQEWTYEQYF
NA,TRBV6-1,TRBJ2-2,TGTGCCAGCATCACGGGCACCGGGGAGCTGTTTTTT,CASITGTGELFF
TRBD1,TRBV19,TRBJ1-5,TGTGCCAGTACCGGACAGGGGGGACAGCCCCAGCATTTT,CASTGQGGQPQHF
NA,TRBV7-7,TRBJ2-5,TGTGCTAGCAGCCCCCAAGGGGGGAGGGGGGAGACCCAGTACTTC,CASSPQGGRGETQYF
TRBD1,TRBV7-9,TRBJ2-2,TGTGCCAGCAGCTTAGCGCAGGGGGTCTCCATTACCGGGGAGCTGTTTTTT,CASSLAQGVSITGELFF
TRBD1,TRBV7-9,TRBJ1-2,TGTGCCAGCAGCAGATTCGACAGGGGGTATGGCTACACCTTC,CASSRFDRGYGYTF
NA,TRBV27,TRBJ2-5,TGTGCCAGCAGTTCGACAGGTTTACAAGAGACCCAGTACTTC,CASSSTGLQETQYF
NA,TRBV29-1,TRBJ1-1,TGCAGCACCATCCGCGTTCGGTCGGAAGCTTTCTTT,CSTIRVRSEAFF
NA,TRBV18,TRBJ1-5,TGTGCCAGCTCTCCGGAAGGGAGGAGTCAGCCCCAGCATTTT,CASSPEGRSQPQHF
NA,TRBV19,TRBJ1-5,TGTGCCAGTAGCAACCGCCTCAGGGGAAACAGCAATCAGCCCCAGCATTTT,CASSNRLRGNSNQPQHF
NA,TRBV7-9,TRBJ2-7,TGTGCCAGCAGCCCGCCGGTGGCGGTCTACGAGCAGTACTTC,CASSPPVAVYEQYF
TRBD1,TRBV28,TRBJ2-4,TGTGCCAGCAGTCATAGCCGGGACAGAAAAAACATTCAGTACTTC,CASSHSRDRKNIQYF
TRBD2,TRBV5-6,TRBJ2-7,TGTGCCAGCAGCTTGTGGACTAGCGGGAACTACGAGCAGTACTTC,CASSLWTSGNYEQYF
NA,TRBV28,TRBJ1-2,TGTGCCAGCAGTACTATTCCCCTAAGAGCTAACTATGGCTACACCTTC,CASSTIPLRANYGYTF
NA,TRBV19,TRBJ1-1,TGTGCCAGTAGTTCCTCCACTGGCACTGAAGCTTTCTTT,CASSSSTGTEAFF
NA,TRBV19,TRBJ1-3,TGTGCCAGTAGCCCACAGGGTCGTGGCATCTCTGGAAACACCATATATTTT,CASSPQGRGISGNTIYF
TRBD1,TRBV5-4,TRBJ2-2,TGTGCCAGCAGCTTTGCTAACAGGGGCGGCGGCGGGGAGCTGTTTTTT,CASSFANRGGGGELFF
NA,TRBV21-1,TRBJ2-7,TGTGCCAGCAGTCTAAAAGCGGGAGTAAAGGACGAGCAGTACTTC,CASSLKAGVKDEQYF
NA,TRBV29-1,TRBJ2-2,TGCAGCGTTGAAATAGCCCCCTCCGGAGTCACCGGGGAGCTGTTTTTT,CSVEIAPSGVTGELFF
TRBD1,TRBV11-2,TRBJ2-1,TGTGCCAGCACCTTGTGGGGACAGGTCTACAATGAGCAGTTCTTC,CASTLWGQVYNEQFF
NA,TRBV5-1,TRBJ2-7,TGCGCCAGCAGTTTAGGGCGAGGAGCGGTCGAGCAGTACTTC,CASSLGRGAVEQYF
TRBD2,TRBV6-5,TRBJ2-3,TGTGCCAGCAGTTACGGGTCTAGCGGAGCGAGAGATACGCAGTATTTT,CASSYGSSGARDTQYF
NA,TRBV5-1,TRBJ2-7,TGCGCCAGCAGCTTGGGGGGCAGTTCCTACGAGCAGTACTTC,CASSLGGSSYEQYF
NA,TRBV27,TRBJ1-5,TGTGCCAGCAGCTTGCGGGGCAATCAGCCCCAGCATTTT,CASSLRGNQPQHF
TRBD2,TRBV15,TRBJ2-7,TGTGCCACCAGCGGGACTAGCGGGAGAGGCTACGAGCAGTACTTC,CATSGTSGRGYEQYF
NA,TRBV5-4,TRBJ2-7,TGTGCCAGCAGCCCTGGGGCCGAATACGAGCAGTACTTC,CASSPGAEYEQYF
NA,TRBV4-3,TRBJ1-1,TGCGCCAGCAGCGAAAAAAGAGTGGGGGGGGGTCGGAACACTGAAGCTTTCTTT,CASSEKRVGGGRNTEAFF
TRBD2,TRBV5-1,TRBJ2-3,TGCGCCAGTACACGACTAGCGTCTAGCACAGATACGCAGTATTTT,CASTRLASSTDTQYF
TRBD2,TRBV5-1,TRBJ2-2,TGCGCCAGCAGCCCGGGGACTAGCGGGACCGGGGAGCTGTTTTTT,CASSPGTSGTGELFF
NA,TRBV20-1,TRBJ1-1,TGCAGTGCTAGGGAAGACAGTGAAGCTTTCTTT,CSAREDSEAFF
NA,TRBV7-8,TRBJ1-3,TGTGCCAGCAGCTTAGCGTATGCGGGGGCTGGAAACACCATATATTTT,CASSLAYAGAGNTIYF